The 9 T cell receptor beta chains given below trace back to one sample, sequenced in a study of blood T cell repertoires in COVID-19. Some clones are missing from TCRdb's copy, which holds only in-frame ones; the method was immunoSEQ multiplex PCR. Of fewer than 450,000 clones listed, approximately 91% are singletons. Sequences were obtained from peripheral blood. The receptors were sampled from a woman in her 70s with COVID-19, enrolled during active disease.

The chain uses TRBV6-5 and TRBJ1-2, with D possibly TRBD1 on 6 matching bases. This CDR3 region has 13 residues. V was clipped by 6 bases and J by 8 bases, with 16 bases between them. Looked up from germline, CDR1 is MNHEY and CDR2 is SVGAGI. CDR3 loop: CASSRTVERGYTF. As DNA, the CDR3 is TGTGCCAGCAGCAGGACAGTTGAAAGGGGCTACACCTTC.

CDR3 loop: CASSHLREGTQYF. The CDR3 nucleotides read TGTGCCAGCAGCCATCTAAGGGAGGGGACGCAGTATTTT. The chain couples TRBV7-9 to TRBJ2-3; TRBD2 agrees at 7 bases. V dropped 5 bases and J dropped 9; count of bases not matched to a gene: 8. Looked up from germline, CDR1 is SEHNR and CDR2 is FQNEAQ (reference sequence). The CDR3 has 13 amino acids.

CDR3 residues: CASSAGQGRYGYTF. CDR3 in DNA: TGTGCCAGTAGTGCCGGACAGGGTCGCTATGGCTACACCTTC. The rearrangement links TRBV19 to TRBJ1-2; 8 bases map to TRBD1. The germline V gene encodes CDR1 LNHDA and CDR2 SQIVND (reference sequence). The V segment lost 5 bases and the J segment 4 bases; nucleotides outside the gene matches: 6. This CDR3 contains 14 residues.

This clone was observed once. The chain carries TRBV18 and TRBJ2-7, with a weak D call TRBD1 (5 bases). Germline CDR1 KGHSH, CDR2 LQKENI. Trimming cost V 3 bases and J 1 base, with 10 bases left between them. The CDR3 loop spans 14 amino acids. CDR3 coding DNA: TGTGCCAGCTCACCGATACAGGCGTCCTACGAGCAGTACTTC. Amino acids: CASSPIQASYEQYF. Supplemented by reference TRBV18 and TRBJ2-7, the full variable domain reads NAGVMQNPRHLVRRRGQEARLRCSPMKGHSHVYWYRQLPEEGLKFMVYLQKENIIDESGMPKERFSAEFPKEGPSILRIQQVVRGDSAAYFCASSPIQASYEQYFGPGTRLTVT.

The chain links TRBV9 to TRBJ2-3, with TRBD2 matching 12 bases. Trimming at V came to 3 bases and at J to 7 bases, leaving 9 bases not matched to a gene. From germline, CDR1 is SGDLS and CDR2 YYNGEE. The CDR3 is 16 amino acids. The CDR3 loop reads CASSDWTSGTPNTQYF. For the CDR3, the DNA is TGTGCCAGCAGCGATTGGACTAGCGGGACCCCCAATACGCAGTATTTT.

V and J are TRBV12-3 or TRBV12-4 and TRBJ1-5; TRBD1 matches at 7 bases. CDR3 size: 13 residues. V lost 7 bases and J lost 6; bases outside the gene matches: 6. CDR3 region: CASTRGRTQPQHF. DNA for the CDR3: TGTGCCAGCACCAGGGGGAGGACTCAGCCCCAGCATTTT.

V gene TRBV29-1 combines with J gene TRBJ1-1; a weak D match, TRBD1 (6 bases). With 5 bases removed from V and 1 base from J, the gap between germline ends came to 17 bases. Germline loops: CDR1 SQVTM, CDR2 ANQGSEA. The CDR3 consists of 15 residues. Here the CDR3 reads CSVPRGGRRNTEAFF. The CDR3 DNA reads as TGCAGCGTTCCCCGGGGGGGCCGGAGGAACACTGAAGCTTTCTTT.

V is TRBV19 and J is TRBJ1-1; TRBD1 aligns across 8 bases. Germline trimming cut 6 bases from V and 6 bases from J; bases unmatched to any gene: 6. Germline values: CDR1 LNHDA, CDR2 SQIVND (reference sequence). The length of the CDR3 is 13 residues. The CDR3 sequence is CASSIQGAAEAFF. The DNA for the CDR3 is TGTGCCAGTAGCATCCAGGGGGCGGCTGAAGCTTTCTTT.

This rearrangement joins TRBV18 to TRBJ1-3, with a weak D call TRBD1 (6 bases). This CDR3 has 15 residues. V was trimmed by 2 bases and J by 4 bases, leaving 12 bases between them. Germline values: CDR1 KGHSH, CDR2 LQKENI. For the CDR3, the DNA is TGTGCCAGCTCACCAAGGGGGTTGGAAGGAAACACCATATATTTT. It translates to CASSPRGLEGNTIYF.